The text below deals with one T cell receptor (beta chain). The CDR3 end is not reached by the read, which stops 3 residues before it; the germline J gene fills it in. The CDR3 is 14 amino acids. Germline V gives CDR1 SGHVS, CDR2 FNYEAQ. This entry comes from a study of T cells in women clearing cervical HPV infection. Assay used: immunoSEQ multiplex PCR; TCRdb lists only in-frame clones, some missing. This table lists 40,000 to 55,000 clones. This sequence originates from a woman between 18 and 70 years old with a cervical HPV16 infection that either progressed to CIN3+ or cleared (not recorded which). The specimen sequenced was blood buffy coat. V and J are TRBV7-6 and TRBJ2-3, with a weak D call TRBD2 (5 bases). The DNA read from the CDR3 is TGTGCCAGCAGCCCCGAGGTCTTAGCGTTAGCG. Protein sequence: CASSPEVLALA. The complete CDR3 reads CASSPEVLALAQYF.